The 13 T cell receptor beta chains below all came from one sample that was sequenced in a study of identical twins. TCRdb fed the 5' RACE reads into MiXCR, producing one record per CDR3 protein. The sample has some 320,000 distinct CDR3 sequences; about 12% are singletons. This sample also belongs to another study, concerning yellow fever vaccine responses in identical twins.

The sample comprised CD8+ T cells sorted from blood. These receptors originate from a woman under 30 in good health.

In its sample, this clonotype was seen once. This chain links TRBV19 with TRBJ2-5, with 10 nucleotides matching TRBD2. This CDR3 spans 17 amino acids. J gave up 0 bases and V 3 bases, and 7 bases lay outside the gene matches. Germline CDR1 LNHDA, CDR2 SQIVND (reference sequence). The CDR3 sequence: CASSIELAGTYQETQYF. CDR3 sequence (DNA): TGTGCCAGTAGTATTGAACTAGCGGGAACTTACCAAGAGACCCAGTACTTC. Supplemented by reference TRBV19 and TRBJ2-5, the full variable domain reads DGGITQSPKYLFRKEGQNVTLSCEQNLNHDAMYWYRQDPGQGLRLIYYSQIVNDFQKGDIAEGYSVSREKKESFPLTVTSAQKNPTAFYLCASSIELAGTYQETQYFGPGTRLLVL.

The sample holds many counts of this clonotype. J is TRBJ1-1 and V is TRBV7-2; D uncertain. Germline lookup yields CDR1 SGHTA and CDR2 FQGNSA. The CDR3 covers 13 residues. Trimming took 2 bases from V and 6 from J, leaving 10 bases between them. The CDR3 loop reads CASSLKGWPEAFF. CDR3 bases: TGTGCCAGCAGCTTAAAGGGCTGGCCTGAAGCTTTCTTT.

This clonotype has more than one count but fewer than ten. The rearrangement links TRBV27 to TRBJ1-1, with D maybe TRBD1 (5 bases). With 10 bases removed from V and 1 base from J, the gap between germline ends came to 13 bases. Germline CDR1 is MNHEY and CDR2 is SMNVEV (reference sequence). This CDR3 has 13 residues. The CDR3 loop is CATSTGRNTEAFF. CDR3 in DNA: TGTGCCACCTCAACAGGCCGGAACACTGAAGCTTTCTTT.

The CDR3 sequence: CASSVELAGVGDTQYF. The CDR3 DNA reads TGTGCCAGCAGCGTCGAACTAGCGGGGGTGGGGGATACGCAGTATTTT. The chain uses TRBV9 and TRBJ2-3; the match to TRBD2 covers 11 bases. V trimming: 2 bases; J trimming: 6 bases; junction bases outside the gene matches: 8. This CDR3 comprises 16 residues. Germline lookup yields CDR1 SGDLS and CDR2 YYNGEE.

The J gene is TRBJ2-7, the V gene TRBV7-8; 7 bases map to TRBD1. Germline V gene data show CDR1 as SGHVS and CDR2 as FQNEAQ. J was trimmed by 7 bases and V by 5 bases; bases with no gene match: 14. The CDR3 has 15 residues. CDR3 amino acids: CASSTDRAPLKEQYF. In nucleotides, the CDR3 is TGTGCCAGCAGCACCGACAGGGCACCTTTGAAAGAGCAGTACTTC.

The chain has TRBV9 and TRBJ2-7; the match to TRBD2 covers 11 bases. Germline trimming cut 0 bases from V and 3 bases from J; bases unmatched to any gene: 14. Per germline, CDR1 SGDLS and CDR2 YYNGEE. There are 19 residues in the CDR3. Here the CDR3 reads CASSVEGIAGGSRGYEQYF. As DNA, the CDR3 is TGTGCCAGCAGCGTAGAGGGAATAGCGGGAGGGTCCAGGGGCTACGAGCAGTACTTC.

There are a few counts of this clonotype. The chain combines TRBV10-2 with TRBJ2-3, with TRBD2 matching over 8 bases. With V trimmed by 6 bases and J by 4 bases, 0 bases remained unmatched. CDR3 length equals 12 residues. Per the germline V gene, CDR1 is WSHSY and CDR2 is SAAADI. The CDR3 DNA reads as TGCGCCAGCAGAGCGGGGGCAGATACGCAGTATTTT. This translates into CASRAGADTQYF.

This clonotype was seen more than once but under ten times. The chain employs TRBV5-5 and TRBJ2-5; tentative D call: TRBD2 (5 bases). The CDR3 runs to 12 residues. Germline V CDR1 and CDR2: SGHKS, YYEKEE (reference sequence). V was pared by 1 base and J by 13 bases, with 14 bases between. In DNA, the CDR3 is TGTGCCAGCAGCTTGAGTAGCGCCCCTCCGTACTTC. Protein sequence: CASSLSSAPPYF.

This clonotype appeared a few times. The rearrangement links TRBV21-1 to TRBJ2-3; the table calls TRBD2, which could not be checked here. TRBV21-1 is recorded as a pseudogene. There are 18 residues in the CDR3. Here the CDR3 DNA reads TGTGCCAGCACCTCAGGAATACTAGCGGGGGGGTCCACAGATACGCAGTATTTT. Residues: CASTSGILAGGSTDTQYF.

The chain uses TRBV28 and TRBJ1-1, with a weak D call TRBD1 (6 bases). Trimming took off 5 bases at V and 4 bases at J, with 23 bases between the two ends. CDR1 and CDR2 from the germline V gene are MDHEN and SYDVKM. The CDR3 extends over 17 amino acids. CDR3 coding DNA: TGTGCCAGCAGTCGTCACCTCTGGCCAGCGGGGGCCACTGAAGCTTTCTTT. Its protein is CASSRHLWPAGATEAFF.

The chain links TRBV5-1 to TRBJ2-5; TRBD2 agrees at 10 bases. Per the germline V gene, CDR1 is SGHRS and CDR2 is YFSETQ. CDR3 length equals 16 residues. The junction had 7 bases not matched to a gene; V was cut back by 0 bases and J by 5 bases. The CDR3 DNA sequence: TGCGCCAGCAGCTTGGGGCTAGCGGGGGTAGAGGAGACCCAGTACTTC. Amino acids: CASSLGLAGVEETQYF.

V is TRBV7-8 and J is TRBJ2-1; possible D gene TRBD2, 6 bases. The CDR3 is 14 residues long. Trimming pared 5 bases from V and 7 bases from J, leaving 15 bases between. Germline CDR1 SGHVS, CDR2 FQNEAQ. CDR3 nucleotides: TGTGCCAGCAGCCTCACGGCGGGGTCGAATGAGCAGTTCTTC. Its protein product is CASSLTAGSNEQFF.

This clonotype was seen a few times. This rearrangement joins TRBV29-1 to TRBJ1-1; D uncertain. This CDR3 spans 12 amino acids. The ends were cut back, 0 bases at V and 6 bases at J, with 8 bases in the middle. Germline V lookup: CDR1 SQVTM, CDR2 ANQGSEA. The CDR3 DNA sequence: TGCAGCGTTGAAGATGAGAGGCCTGAAGCTTTCTTT. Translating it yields CSVEDERPEAFF.